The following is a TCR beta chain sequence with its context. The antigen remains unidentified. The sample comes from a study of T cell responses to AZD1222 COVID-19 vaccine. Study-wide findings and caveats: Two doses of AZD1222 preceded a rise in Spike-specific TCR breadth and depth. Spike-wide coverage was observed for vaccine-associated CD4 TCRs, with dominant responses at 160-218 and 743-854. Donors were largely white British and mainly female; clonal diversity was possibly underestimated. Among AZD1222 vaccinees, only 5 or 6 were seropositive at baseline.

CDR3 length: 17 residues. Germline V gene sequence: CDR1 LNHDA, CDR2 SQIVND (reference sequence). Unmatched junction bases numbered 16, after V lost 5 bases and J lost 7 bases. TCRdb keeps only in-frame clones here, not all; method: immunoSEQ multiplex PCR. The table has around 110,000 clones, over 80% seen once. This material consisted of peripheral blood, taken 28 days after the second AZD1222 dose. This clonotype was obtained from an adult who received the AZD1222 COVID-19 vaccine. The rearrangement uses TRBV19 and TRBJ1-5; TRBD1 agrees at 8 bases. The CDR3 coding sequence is TGTGCCAGTAGTTTATACGTGGCAGGGGGCGCTTGGCAGCCCCAGCATTTT. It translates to CASSLYVAGGAWQPQHF.